The rows below give T cell receptor delta chains drawn from one sample of a study of gamma-delta chains in newborns, infants, children. TCRdb called clones from the reads again using CATT. The sample has around 5,000 delta-chain clones, about 15% seen once. This sample comprised blood, obtained at baseline. Source of these receptors: a child who was a newborn, infant or young child, either healthy, febrile or measles-vaccinated (not recorded which). The CDR3 runs from the conserved cysteine through the conserved F or W. Fields, in order: CDR3 protein, CDR3 DNA, V gene, D gene, J gene, clone size. A D gene is named only where the DNA matches it firmly. Rows give clone size only sometimes, using once, few, many, or a class for an expanded clone.

cdr3_aa: CACDTVESRGTGEKGDKLIF
cdr3_nt: TGTGCCTGTGACACCGTAGAATCCCGGGGGACTGGGGAAAAGGGCGATAAACTCATCTTT
v_call: TRDV2
d_call: TRDD3
j_call: TRDJ1
clone_size: many

cdr3_aa: CAFCPPSYWGYEVTDKLIF
cdr3_nt: TGTGCCTTTTGCCCCCCTTCCTACTGGGGATACGAGGTCACCGATAAACTCATCTTT
v_call: TRDV3
d_call: -
j_call: TRDJ1
clone_size: -

cdr3_aa: CALGDFPNVWGILYLPPELYDKLIF
cdr3_nt: TGTGCTCTTGGGGATTTCCCGAACGTCTGGGGGATACTCTACCTCCCCCCAGAGCTATACGATAAACTCATCTTT
v_call: TRDV1
d_call: TRDD3
j_call: TRDJ1
clone_size: medium-sized

cdr3_aa: CACVNVGRIDYTDKLIF
cdr3_nt: TGTGCCTGTGTAAACGTAGGCCGAATCGACTACACCGATAAACTCATCTTT
v_call: TRDV2
d_call: -
j_call: TRDJ1
clone_size: medium-sized

cdr3_aa: CAFRPERWAYTDKLIF
cdr3_nt: TGTGCCTTTCGTCCCGAAAGGTGGGCCTACACCGATAAACTCATCTTT
v_call: TRDV3
d_call: -
j_call: TRDJ1
clone_size: medium-sized

cdr3_aa: CAFCGGIPLYTDKLIF
cdr3_nt: TGTGCCTTTTGCGGGGGGATCCCCCTGTACACCGATAAACTCATCTTT
v_call: TRDV3
d_call: TRDD3
j_call: TRDJ1
clone_size: medium-sized

cdr3_aa: CACDGPLGGLPNDKLIF
cdr3_nt: TGTGCCTGTGACGGGCCCCTTGGGGGCTTACCCAACGATAAACTCATCTTT
v_call: TRDV2
d_call: -
j_call: TRDJ1
clone_size: medium-sized

cdr3_aa: CACDLLGGSRTDKLIF
cdr3_nt: TGTGCCTGTGACCTACTGGGGGGGTCCAGGACCGATAAACTCATCTTT
v_call: TRDV2
d_call: TRDD3
j_call: TRDJ1
clone_size: medium-sized

cdr3_aa: CACDTVSRVLGDPDKLIF
cdr3_nt: TGTGCCTGTGACACCGTCTCAAGAGTACTGGGGGATCCCGATAAACTCATCTTT
v_call: TRDV2
d_call: TRDD3
j_call: TRDJ1
clone_size: few

cdr3_aa: CALGELPPTRTGGYLGLTAQLFF
cdr3_nt: TGTGCTCTTGGGGAACTCCCTCCTACCCGTACTGGGGGATATTTGGGTTTGACAGCACAACTCTTCTTT
v_call: TRDV1
d_call: TRDD3
j_call: TRDJ2
clone_size: -

cdr3_aa: CACDTPGEIRSWDTRQMFF
cdr3_nt: TGTGCCTGTGACACTCCGGGGGAGATACGCTCCTGGGACACCCGACAGATGTTTTTC
v_call: TRDV2
d_call: -
j_call: TRDJ3
clone_size: few

cdr3_aa: CALGELPFYLLGDTGKLIF
cdr3_nt: TGTGCTCTTGGGGAACTCCCTTTTTACCTACTGGGGGATACCGGGAAACTCATCTTT
v_call: TRDV1
d_call: TRDD3
j_call: TRDJ1
clone_size: -

cdr3_aa: CACDTVLGDTRTAQLFF
cdr3_nt: TGTGCCTGTGACACCGTACTGGGGGATACGCGGACAGCACAACTCTTCTTT
v_call: TRDV2
d_call: TRDD3
j_call: TRDJ2
clone_size: medium-sized

cdr3_aa: CACDKLGDSDTDKLIF
cdr3_nt: TGTGCCTGTGACAAACTGGGGGATAGCGACACCGATAAACTCATCTTT
v_call: TRDV2
d_call: TRDD3
j_call: TRDJ1
clone_size: many

cdr3_aa: CALGEAGSSQIHWGMFNPPTLHIDKLIF
cdr3_nt: TGTGCTCTTGGGGAAGCAGGCTCCTCCCAAATCCACTGGGGGATGTTCAATCCGCCCACGTTACATATCGATAAACTCATCTTT
v_call: TRDV1
d_call: TRDD3
j_call: TRDJ1
clone_size: once

cdr3_aa: CACDLLGENTDKLIF
cdr3_nt: TGTGCCTGTGACCTACTGGGGGAAAACACCGATAAACTCATCTTT
v_call: TRDV2
d_call: TRDD3
j_call: TRDJ1
clone_size: -